This TCR beta chain was obtained from a study of T cell repertoires in cytomegalovirus infection. Looking at the study overall: Public TCR beta signatures marked donors with CMV infection and the matching HLA. Notes on the study in general: Dominant in the ex vivo response were TCR beta clonotypes restricted by HLA-C and specific for CMV. Pooled public TCR beta family frequency picked out CMV carriers with the relevant HLA.

In the case of this clonotype: Its antigen is currently unknown.

TCRdb recomputed calls from the reads with MiXCR, one row per CDR3 protein. The sample lists approximately 550,000 distinct CDR3 sequences, approximately 17% occurring once. CDR1 is MRHNA, CDR2 SNTAGT, per germline. CDR3 length equals 16 residues. Trimming left V 6 bases short and J 0 bases short, with 12 bases between. The sequence came from a human donor in good health (CMV status not recorded). Some clones in this sample may be carry-over from other donors' samples. The chain is built from TRBV6-4 and TRBJ1-6; D is unresolved. The sequencing input was CD8+ T cells from PBMCs. The DNA of the CDR3 is TGTGCCAGCAGGGAGACCCCAGCCTCCTATAATTCACCCCTCCACTTT. Protein sequence: CASRETPASYNSPLHF.